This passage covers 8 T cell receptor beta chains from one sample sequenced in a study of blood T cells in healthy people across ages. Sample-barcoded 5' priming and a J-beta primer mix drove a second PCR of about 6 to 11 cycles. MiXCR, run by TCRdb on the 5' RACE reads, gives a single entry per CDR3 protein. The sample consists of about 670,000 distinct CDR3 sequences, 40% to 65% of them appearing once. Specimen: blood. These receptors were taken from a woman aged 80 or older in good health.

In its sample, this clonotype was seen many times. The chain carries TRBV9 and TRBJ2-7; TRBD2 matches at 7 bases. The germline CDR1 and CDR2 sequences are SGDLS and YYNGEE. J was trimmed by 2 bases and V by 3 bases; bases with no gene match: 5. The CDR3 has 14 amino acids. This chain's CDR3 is CASSASAGTYEQYF. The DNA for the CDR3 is TGTGCCAGCAGCGCTTCAGCGGGAACCTACGAGCAGTACTTC. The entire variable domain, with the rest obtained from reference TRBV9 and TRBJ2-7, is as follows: DSGVTQTPKHLITATGQRVTLRCSPRSGDLSVYWYQQSLDQGLQFLIQYYNGEERAKGNILERFSAQQFPDLHSELNLSSLELGDSALYFCASSASAGTYEQYFGPGTRLTVT.

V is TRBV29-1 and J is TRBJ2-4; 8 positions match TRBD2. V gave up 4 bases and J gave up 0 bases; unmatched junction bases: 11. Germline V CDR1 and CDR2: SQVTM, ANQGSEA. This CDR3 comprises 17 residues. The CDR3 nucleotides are TGCAGCGTTGCCGGGGGGGTAGGGGGACTAGCCAAAAACATTCAGTACTTC. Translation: CSVAGGVGGLAKNIQYF.

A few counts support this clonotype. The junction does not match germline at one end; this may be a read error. CDR3: CASSYTGLHNVQFF. Written as DNA, the CDR3 is TGTGCCAGCAGTTATACGGGACTTCACAATGTGCAGTTCTTC. This chain connects TRBV6-5 to TRBJ2-1, with a possible D match to TRBD2 (6 bases). The length of the CDR3 is 14 residues. Germline lookup yields CDR1 MNHEY and CDR2 SVGAGI.

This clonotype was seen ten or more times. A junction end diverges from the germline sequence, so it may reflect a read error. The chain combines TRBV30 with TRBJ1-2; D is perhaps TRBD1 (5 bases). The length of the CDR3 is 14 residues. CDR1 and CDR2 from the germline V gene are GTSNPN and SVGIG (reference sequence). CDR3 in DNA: TGTGCCTGGAGTAAGGTCGACAGTTTGTATGCCTACACCTTC. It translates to CAWSKVDSLYAYTF.

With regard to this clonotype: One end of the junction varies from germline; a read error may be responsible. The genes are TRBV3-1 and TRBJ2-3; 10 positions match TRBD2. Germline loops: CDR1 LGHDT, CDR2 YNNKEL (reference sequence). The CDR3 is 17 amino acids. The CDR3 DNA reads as TGTGCCAGCAACCAACGTGGCAGCGGGGGGGCAACAGATACGCAGTATTTT. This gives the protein CASNQRGSGGATDTQYF.

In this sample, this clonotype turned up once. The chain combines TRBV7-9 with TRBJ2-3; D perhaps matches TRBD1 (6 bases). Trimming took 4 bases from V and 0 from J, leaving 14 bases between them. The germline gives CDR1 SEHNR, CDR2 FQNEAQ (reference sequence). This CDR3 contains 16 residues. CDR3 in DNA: TGTGCCAGCAGCTATCGGCGGACAGAAAGCACAGATACGCAGTATTTT. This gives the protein CASSYRRTESTDTQYF.

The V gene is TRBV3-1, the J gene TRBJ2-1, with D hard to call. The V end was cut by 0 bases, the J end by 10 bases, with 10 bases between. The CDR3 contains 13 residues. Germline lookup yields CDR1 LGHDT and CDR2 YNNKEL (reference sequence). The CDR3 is CASSQEIMWEQFF. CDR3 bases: TGTGCCAGCAGCCAAGAGATAATGTGGGAGCAGTTCTTC.

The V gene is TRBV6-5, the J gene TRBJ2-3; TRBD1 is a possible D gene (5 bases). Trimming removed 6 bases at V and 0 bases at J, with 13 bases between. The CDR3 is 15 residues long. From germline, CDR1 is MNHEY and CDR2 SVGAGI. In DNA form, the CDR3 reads TGTGCCAGCAGGCGACAGAGATCTAGCACAGATACGCAGTATTTT. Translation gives CASRRQRSSTDTQYF.